Shown below are 18 T cell receptor beta chains from a single sample sequenced in a study of OX40 agonist ivuxolimab in advanced cancers. TCRdb keeps only in-frame clones here, not all; method: immunoSEQ multiplex PCR. The sample consists of tens of thousands of clones, 85% to 90% of them appearing once. This specimen was CD4+ or CD8+ T cells sorted from blood, taken in a trial of the OX40 agonist ivuxolimab. All receptors come from an adult with an advanced solid tumor such as melanoma, head and neck, liver or kidney cancer.

This clone showed up just once. The chain joins TRBV7-2 to TRBJ2-6, with D possibly matching TRBD1 (6 bases). This CDR3 is 15 amino acids long. Trimming shortened V by 5 bases and J by 0 bases, and 8 bases separated the two germline ends. Germline CDR1 SGHTA, CDR2 FQGNSA. The DNA for the CDR3 is TGTGCCAGCAGCATACAGGGCTCTGGGGCCAACGTCCTGACTTTC. As protein: CASSIQGSGANVLTF. Based on the CDR3 plus reference TRBV7-2 and TRBJ2-6, the full variable domain is GAGVSQSPSNKVTEKGKDVELRCDPISGHTALYWYRQSLGQGLEFLIYFQGNSAPDKSGLPSDRFSAERTGGSVSTLTIQRTQQEDSAVYLCASSIQGSGANVLTFGAGSRLTVL.

V is TRBV5-4 and J is TRBJ2-7; 7 positions match TRBD1. Germline lookup yields CDR1 SGHNT and CDR2 YYREEE (reference sequence). After removal of 4 bases from V and 2 bases from J, the junction contained 9 bases not matched to a gene. The CDR3 sequence is 15 residues long. CDR3 sequence (DNA): TGTGCCAGCAGCCCTCCCGGGACAGAGACCTACGAGCAGTACTTC. Residues: CASSPPGTETYEQYF.

The V gene is TRBV6-5, the J gene TRBJ1-3; no firm D call. V was shortened by 6 bases and J by 4 bases, with 13 bases between the two germline ends. Germline assignment: CDR1 MNHEY and CDR2 SVGAGI. This CDR3 is 14 amino acids long. The CDR3 is CASRGELRGNTIYF. Written as DNA, the CDR3 is TGTGCCAGCAGAGGAGAGCTACGGGGAAACACCATATATTTT.

The chain joins TRBV7-2 to TRBJ2-1; no firm D call. Germline CDR1 is SGHTA and CDR2 is FQGNSA. The CDR3 extends over 15 amino acids. V was cut by 2 bases and J by 0 bases, with 8 bases left in between. CDR3 protein: CASSLRRSSYNEQFF. CDR3 coding DNA: TGTGCCAGCAGCTTAAGACGGAGCTCCTACAATGAGCAGTTCTTC.

The V call is TRBV18, the J call TRBJ2-5; D is ambiguous. Trimming removed 5 bases from V and 1 base from J, with 14 bases in between. The CDR3 loop spans 15 amino acids. Germline CDR1 is KGHSH and CDR2 is LQKENI. The CDR3 loop is CASSSFRVPQETQYF. For the CDR3, the DNA is TGTGCCAGCTCATCCTTTAGGGTCCCCCAAGAGACCCAGTACTTC.

The chain links TRBV29-1 to TRBJ1-2, with 7 bases aligning to TRBD1. This CDR3 is built from 13 residues. V shed 7 bases, J shed 3 bases, and the junction held 8 bases outside the gene matches. Per the germline V gene, CDR1 is SQVTM and CDR2 is ANQGSEA. As DNA, the CDR3 is TGCAGCGCATCGGGACAGTTGGACTATGGCTACACCTTC. Protein: CSASGQLDYGYTF.

J is TRBJ2-7 and V is TRBV9, with 12 bases fitting TRBD2. This CDR3 has 16 amino acids. The V and J ends lost 3 bases and 3 bases, in that order; junction bases with no gene match: 7. CDR1 and CDR2 (germline): SGDLS, YYNGEE. The CDR3 DNA follows: TGTGCCAGCAGCGGAAGGACTAGCGGGACCTGCTACGAGCAGTACTTC. Its translation is CASSGRTSGTCYEQYF.

This chain links TRBV5-1 with TRBJ2-7; D is perhaps TRBD1 or TRBD2 (5 bases each). V shed 4 bases and J shed 2 bases, with 13 bases lying between them. Germline CDR1 reads SGHRS; CDR2 reads YFSETQ. The CDR3 covers 14 residues. The CDR3 DNA follows: TGCGCCAGCAGCCCCGGGACGGTACCCTACGAGCAGTACTTC. As protein: CASSPGTVPYEQYF.

The CDR3 DNA reads TGTGCCAGCAGCCAAGATCTTATGGGGGTATCTTTCTTT. Its protein is CASSQDLMGVSFF. The V gene is TRBV14, the J gene TRBJ1-1; tentatively, D is TRBD1 (5 bases). The length of the CDR3 is 13 residues. V lost 0 bases, J lost 12 bases, and 14 bases lay in between. Per the germline V gene, CDR1 is SGHDN and CDR2 is FVKESK.

The chain employs TRBV6-1 and TRBJ2-7; D is tentatively TRBD1 or TRBD2 (5 bases each). The CDR3 sequence is 13 residues long. V lost 4 bases to trimming and J lost 4 bases, with 11 bases between them. The germline V gene has CDR1 MNHNS and CDR2 SASEGT. DNA of the CDR3: TGTGCCAGCAGTGGGGGACGGGCTTACGAGCAGTACTTC. Amino acid sequence: CASSGGRAYEQYF.

This clone was counted a single time. This chain connects TRBV5-6 to TRBJ2-1; 7 bases fit TRBD2. CDR1 and CDR2 from the germline V gene are SGHDT and YYEEEE. CDR3 length: 16 residues. V was pared by 0 bases and J by 0 bases, with 3 bases of the junction left unmatched. This chain's CDR3 is CASSLGPSGSYNEQFF. The CDR3 bases are TGTGCCAGCAGCTTGGGTCCTAGCGGCTCCTACAATGAGCAGTTCTTC. The whole variable domain, filled in from reference TRBV5-6 and TRBJ2-1, reads DAGVTQSPTHLIKTRGQQVTLRCSPKSGHDTVSWYQQALGQGPQFIFQYYEEEERQRGNFPDRFSGHQFPNYSSELNVNALLLGDSALYLCASSLGPSGSYNEQFFGPGTRLTVL.

This chain joins TRBV11-2 and TRBJ2-1, with TRBD2 identical over 12 bases. Looked up from germline, CDR1 is SGHAT and CDR2 is FQNNGV. With V trimmed by 4 bases and J by 12 bases, 13 bases remained unmatched. This CDR3 contains 16 residues. The CDR3 DNA reads TGTGCCAGCAGCTCCCAGACGGCCACACTAGCGGGAGGGCAGTTCTTC. This translates into CASSSQTATLAGGQFF.

The chain has TRBV18 and TRBJ1-1, with no clear D. V lost 3 bases and J lost 1, with 6 bases in between. The CDR3 is 13 residues long. Germline V gene data show CDR1 as KGHSH and CDR2 as LQKENI. The CDR3 sequence: CASSPPENTEAFF. CDR3 DNA sequence: TGTGCCAGCTCACCGCCAGAGAACACTGAAGCTTTCTTT.

J is TRBJ1-4 and V is TRBV28; weak D call: TRBD1 (6 bases). The CDR3 sequence is 15 residues long. V was shortened by 1 base and J by 7 bases, with 13 bases between the two germline ends. The V gene's germline CDR1 is MDHEN and CDR2 SYDVKM. CDR3 sequence: CASSLSPGVGEKLFF. The CDR3 nucleotides are TGTGCCAGCAGTTTATCCCCAGGGGTGGGTGAAAAACTGTTTTTT.

V and J are TRBV10-3 and TRBJ1-1, with a weak D call TRBD1 (5 bases). The germline V gene has CDR1 ENHRY and CDR2 SYGVKD. The CDR3 runs 13 residues. V lost 6 bases, J lost 5 bases, and 13 bases lay in between. The CDR3 loop reads CAIRPDKVTEAFF. Written as DNA, the CDR3 is TGTGCCATCAGGCCGGACAAAGTGACTGAAGCTTTCTTT.

The rearrangement uses TRBV13 and TRBJ2-5, with 11 bases matching TRBD2. This CDR3 region has 15 residues. Germline trimming cut 6 bases from V and 5 bases from J; bases unmatched to any gene: 8. CDR1 and CDR2 (germline): PRHDT, FYEKMQ (reference sequence). In DNA form, the CDR3 reads TGTGCCAGCAGTCAACGGGGACTAGCGGCGGAGACCCAGTACTTC. It translates to CASSQRGLAAETQYF. Full variable domain (remainder filled in from reference TRBV13 and TRBJ2-5): AAGVIQSPRHLIKEKRETATLKCYPIPRHDTVYWYQQGPGQDPQFLISFYEKMQSDKGSIPDRFSAQQFSDYHSELNMSSLELGDSALYFCASSQRGLAAETQYFGPGTRLLVL.

V and J are TRBV19 and TRBJ2-1, with 13 bases identical to TRBD2. After removal of 3 bases from V and 6 bases from J, the junction contained 2 bases not matched to a gene. This CDR3 is built from 15 residues. Per the germline V gene, CDR1 is LNHDA and CDR2 is SQIVND (reference sequence). The CDR3 sequence is CASSMGLAGPNEQFF. Written as DNA, the CDR3 is TGTGCCAGTAGTATGGGACTAGCGGGACCCAATGAGCAGTTCTTC.

The chain joins TRBV7-2 to TRBJ2-1; either TRBD1 or TRBD2 may supply D (7 bases each). The CDR3 extends over 15 amino acids. The germline V gene encodes CDR1 SGHTA and CDR2 FQGNSA. Trimming left V 2 bases short and J 10 bases short, with 18 bases between. The CDR3 protein is CASSLRQGGGQEQFF. The CDR3 region has the DNA TGTGCCAGCAGCTTAAGACAGGGAGGGGGTCAAGAGCAGTTCTTC.